The next 20 T cell receptor beta chains were all read from a single sample in a study of T cells in Graves' hyperthyroidism and ophthalmopathy. RNA transcripts yielded amplified TCR beta CDR3 regions. The HTBI primer set served for first-round RT-PCR of the TCR CDR3. TCRdb re-derived calls from the multiplex PCR reads in MiXCR, one entry per CDR3 protein. Of around 500,000 distinct CDR3 sequences in the sample, about 16% were seen once. Sample: blood. The receptors originated from a woman between 25 and 40 years old with Graves' ophthalmopathy.

This clonotype has a handful of counts. This may be a read error: a much more frequent sequence differs by one nucleotide. This chain joins TRBV2 and TRBJ2-7; 7 nucleotides align to TRBD2. The CDR3 contains 14 residues. The germline gives CDR1 SNHLY, CDR2 FYNNEI. The CDR3 DNA reads TGTGCCAGCAGAGAAGCGGGACTCCCCTACGAGCAGTACTTC. It specifies CASREAGLPYEQYF.

In its sample, this clonotype was seen many times. V and J are TRBV20-1 and TRBJ2-1; D is possibly TRBD1 (5 bases). This CDR3 is built from 16 residues. CDR1 and CDR2 from the germline V gene are DFQATT and SNEGSKA (reference sequence). Deletions cut 0 bases from V and 8 bases from J, with 20 bases between. CDR3 loop: CSARDIIMGQGDEQFF. The CDR3, as DNA: TGCAGTGCTAGAGATATCATAATGGGTCAGGGTGATGAGCAGTTCTTC.

For this clonotype: Just one base apart from a much larger clone, this may be a read error. This chain joins TRBV28 and TRBJ2-7, with 7 bases matching TRBD2. Germline V gene sequence: CDR1 MDHEN, CDR2 SYDVKM. There are 15 residues in the CDR3. V lost 7 bases and J lost 1; bases outside the gene matches: 10. This CDR3 is CASNEDGGFSYEQYF. The CDR3 nucleotides are TGTGCCAGCAATGAGGACGGGGGGTTTTCCTACGAGCAGTACTTC.

This clonotype was observed a few times. The V and J genes are TRBV5-1 and TRBJ2-5; D may be TRBD1 (5 bases). This CDR3 comprises 12 residues. Trimming took 5 bases from V and 0 from J, leaving 5 bases between them. Germline CDR1 reads SGHRS; CDR2 reads YFSETQ. The CDR3 DNA sequence: TGCGCCAGCAGACAGGACCAAGAGACCCAGTACTTC. Translating it yields CASRQDQETQYF.

There are a few counts of this clonotype. This chain uses TRBV14 with TRBJ1-2; D is uncertain. CDR3 length: 13 amino acids. Germline values: CDR1 SGHDN, CDR2 FVKESK. V lost 5 bases and J lost 2, with 9 bases in between. CDR3: CASSADYNYGYTF. Written as DNA, the CDR3 is TGTGCCAGCAGCGCAGATTACAACTATGGCTACACCTTC.

In this sample, this clonotype turned up a few times. The CDR3 coding sequence is TGCGCCAGCAGCCAAGGTCTACAGGGGGCTTCCTACAATGAGCAGTTCTTC. As protein: CASSQGLQGASYNEQFF. The chain employs TRBV4-1 and TRBJ2-1; 9 nucleotides agree with TRBD1. Germline V gives CDR1 MGHRA, CDR2 YSYEKL. Trimming at V came to 1 base and at J to 1 base, leaving 5 bases not matched to a gene. The CDR3 contains 17 residues.

This clonotype was found many times. The rearrangement links TRBV7-2 to TRBJ2-5, with 9 bases aligning to TRBD1. Germline CDR1 and CDR2: SGHTA and FQGNSA. V shed 1 base, J shed 4 bases, and the junction held 7 bases outside the gene matches. This CDR3 is 16 amino acids long. This CDR3 is CASSLVSSDRGETQYF. As DNA, the CDR3 is TGTGCCAGCAGCTTAGTATCTTCGGACAGGGGAGAGACCCAGTACTTC.

Many counts were recorded for this clonotype. The J gene is TRBJ1-5, the V gene TRBV30; the D is unclear. The germline V and J ends were trimmed by 1 base and 2 bases, with 12 bases remaining between them. The germline V gene encodes CDR1 GTSNPN and CDR2 SVGIG (reference sequence). The CDR3 has 15 amino acids. The CDR3 DNA follows: TGTGCCTGGAGTGGGACCTCAATGGGCAATCAGCCCCAGCATTTT. This sequence encodes CAWSGTSMGNQPQHF.

In regard to this clonotype: This may be a read error: a much more frequent sequence differs by one nucleotide. The chain uses TRBV4-1 and TRBJ2-7; 7 bases fit TRBD2. Germline V lookup: CDR1 MGHRA, CDR2 YSYEKL. This CDR3 is 15 amino acids long. V gave up 1 base and J gave up 3 bases; unmatched junction bases: 6. Here the CDR3 DNA reads TGCGCCAGCAGCCAAGCGTGGGAGGGCCTCTACGAGCAGTACTTC. Translated, it gives CASSQAWEGLYEQYF.

This clonotype has a handful of counts. The chain joins TRBV19 to TRBJ2-7; tentative D call: TRBD2 (6 bases). Germline lookup yields CDR1 LNHDA and CDR2 SQIVND (reference sequence). V lost 9 bases to trimming and J lost 3 bases, with 15 bases between them. The CDR3 totals 13 residues. The DNA for the CDR3 is TGTGCCAGCTCCCACCCCGGGGGCTACGAGCAGTACTTC. Translating gives CASSHPGGYEQYF.

V gene TRBV5-6 combines with J gene TRBJ2-5, with D unclear. V lost 1 base, J lost 0 bases, and 4 bases lay in between. Germline CDR1 is SGHDT and CDR2 is YYEEEE. The CDR3 runs to 13 residues. In DNA form, the CDR3 reads TGTGCCAGCAGCTTGTTTCACCAAGAGACCCAGTACTTC. This gives the protein CASSLFHQETQYF.

This clonotype was seen a few times. CDR3 in DNA: TGTGCCAGCAGCTTAGAGCCGGGACAGGGGGAGCAGTACTTC. Translated, it gives CASSLEPGQGEQYF. The rearrangement links TRBV11-2 to TRBJ2-7; 10 bases map to TRBD1. The V and J ends lost 0 bases and 7 bases, in that order; junction bases with no gene match: 3. Germline CDR1 is SGHAT and CDR2 is FQNNGV. The CDR3 contains 14 residues. Full variable domain (rest looked up from reference TRBV11-2 and TRBJ2-7): EAGVAQSPRYKIIEKRQSVAFWCNPISGHATLYWYQQILGQGPKLLIQFQNNGVVDDSQLPKDRFSAERLKGVDSTLKIQPAKLEDSAVYLCASSLEPGQGEQYFGPGTRLTVT.

This chain connects TRBV10-3 to TRBJ2-1; unclear D gene. Germline CDR1 is ENHRY and CDR2 is SYGVKD. Trimming pared 6 bases from V and 2 bases from J, leaving 11 bases between. This CDR3 is 14 amino acids long. The CDR3 is CAIRPDGPYNEQFF. The CDR3, as DNA: TGTGCCATCAGGCCAGACGGGCCCTACAATGAGCAGTTCTTC.

This clonotype was picked up many times. The chain recombines TRBV27 with TRBJ2-1; TRBD1 matches at 7 bases. J lost 8 bases, V lost 2 bases, and 6 bases had no gene match. Germline V CDR1 and CDR2: MNHEY, SMNVEV (reference sequence). The CDR3 spans 14 residues. The DNA of the CDR3 is TGTGCCAGCAGTTTAGGGACAGACGTCGATGAGCAGTTCTTC. Its protein product is CASSLGTDVDEQFF.

This clonotype was counted between two and nine times. The V and J genes are TRBV5-4 and TRBJ1-4; D not resolved. Trimming took 4 bases from V and 0 from J, leaving 13 bases between them. The CDR3 extends over 16 amino acids. Germline CDR1 is SGHNT and CDR2 is YYREEE (reference sequence). As DNA, the CDR3 is TGTGCCAGCAGCAAACTCCCGCGCACAACTAATGAAAAACTGTTTTTT. Encoded protein: CASSKLPRTTNEKLFF.

The chain recombines TRBV6-5 with TRBJ2-5; 7 bases are a match to TRBD2. This CDR3 is built from 16 residues. CDR1 and CDR2 from the germline V gene are MNHEY and SVGAGI. With 2 bases clipped from V and 1 base from J, the junction kept 7 bases outside the gene matches. The CDR3, as DNA: TGTGCCAGCAGTTACGATGCGACTAGCAGCCAAGAGACCCAGTACTTC. Translated, it gives CASSYDATSSQETQYF.

This chain joins TRBV12-3 or TRBV12-4 and TRBJ1-5; tentatively, D is TRBD1 (6 bases). The CDR3 is 14 amino acids. Trimming shortened V by 5 bases and J by 2 bases, and 10 bases separated the two germline ends. CDR3 bases: TGTGCCAGCAGTGTGGGGGCAGGCAATCAGCCCCAGCATTTT. Its protein product is CASSVGAGNQPQHF.

This clonotype was seen at least ten times. The J gene is TRBJ2-2, the V gene TRBV11-2, with 7 positions matching TRBD2. V lost 8 bases and J lost 2; bases outside the gene matches: 8. Germline loops: CDR1 SGHAT, CDR2 FQNNGV. The CDR3 extends over 15 amino acids. CDR3 amino acids: CASSRSSGNTGELFF. DNA of the CDR3: TGTGCCAGCTCCCGCTCTAGCGGAAACACCGGGGAGCTGTTTTTT.

This clonotype has a count of ten or more. This chain connects TRBV3-1 to TRBJ2-4; D remains ambiguous. CDR1 is LGHDT, CDR2 YNNKEL, per germline (reference sequence). The germline V and J ends were trimmed by 4 bases and 0 bases, with 13 bases remaining between them. The CDR3 consists of 16 residues. The CDR3 sequence is CASSLRSPKAKNIQYF. In nucleotides, the CDR3 is TGTGCCAGCAGCCTGCGATCCCCCAAAGCCAAAAACATTCAGTACTTC. The entire variable domain, with the rest obtained from reference TRBV3-1 and TRBJ2-4, is as follows: DTAVSQTPKYLVTQMGNDKSIKCEQNLGHDTMYWYKQDSKKFLKIMFSYNNKELIINETVPNRFSPKSPDKAHLNLHINSLELGDSAVYFCASSLRSPKAKNIQYFGAGTRLSVL.

This clonotype was detected many times. V is TRBV12-3 or TRBV12-4 and J is TRBJ1-1; 8 positions agree with TRBD1. The CDR3 extends over 13 amino acids. With V trimmed by 4 bases and J by 4 bases, 2 bases remained unmatched. In DNA form, the CDR3 reads TGTGCCAGCAGTTACAGGGGGAGCACTGAAGCTTTCTTT. It yields the protein CASSYRGSTEAFF.